Listed here is a single TCR beta chain. There are many counts of this clonotype. The target of this receptor is not known. One base away there is no much larger clone; base qualities are not given. This sample is part of a study of identical twins (dated by TCRdb to the mid-2010s). Background on the whole study: The study deep-sequenced TCR alpha and beta repertoires from monozygotic twins, unrelated adults of various ages and cord blood to test whether fetal clonotypes persist. To rule out contamination, replicate twin experiments were performed at different times with different library preparation protocols.

Broad study findings and their caveats: Excess twin sharing in beta out-of-frame sequences was weaker because fewer shared sequences lowered the signal-to-noise ratio. Abundant cord blood beta clonotypes carried fewer insertions; young adult naive repertoires showed a weaker similar trend, while memory repertoires showed none. Recombination models systematically underestimated out-of-frame TCR alpha sharing in monozygotic twins but agreed with sharing between unrelated individuals. Compared with coincidental sharing between unrelated individuals, out-of-frame TCR alpha sequences shared between twins showed an excess of sequences with low generation probability. Because the same donors could not be followed over many years, the conclusions relied on cross-sectional statistical analysis. Zero-insertion analyses could be partly confounded by invariant T cells such as MAIT and iNKT, although diverse VJ usage argued against such confounding for most clonotypes.

The library came from 5' RACE. The sequencer listed for this sample is Illumina HiSeq 2000. Template switching added a universal primer binding site, and the final cDNA carried a unique molecular identifier that allowed TCR cDNA molecules to be counted accurately. Specific primers in the conserved constant-segment region were used to synthesize first-strand cDNA for TCR alpha and beta chains. To control for contamination, every cDNA library carried two barcodes: a SMART-Mk sample barcode plus Illumina barcodes. TruSeq adapter sequences and Illumina sample barcodes were added in two successive PCR steps. The TCR alpha and beta cDNA libraries were sequenced on the Illumina HiSeq platform using custom primers. As for the original processing: Unique molecular identifiers were extracted from raw reads with MiGEC, and CDR3 positions were determined with MiXCR. Recombination models were inferred per individual with the repgenHMM and IGoR tools using an EM algorithm. The analysis of shared clonotypes was done with the tcR package in R, with sharing normalized by the product of cloneset sizes. To study raw recombination without the effects of thymic and clonal selection, out-of-frame nonproductive sequences were analyzed. Through fastp at Q25 and MiXCR, TCRdb rebuilt clones from the public reads, retaining in-frame beta chains. Each CDR3 protein gets just one entry, which takes the most common genes and DNA from the rows behind it. The V and J calls and clone size come from TCRdb's table, not from the authors' own analysis. The sample data list around 500,000 distinct CDR3 sequences, and approximately 14% of these were observed just once. Roughly 0.56% of the sample comes from the top ten.

V sheds 6 bases and J sheds 2 bases, leaving 11 bases between their ends. CDR3 length: 14 amino acids, cysteine to phenylalanine. Only the CDR3 part of the read is kept: 42 bases, read in frame from the first base. All donors were healthy Caucasians. Three pairs of female monozygotic twins, all aged roughly 18 to 29 years, were included in the twin cohort. Positive isolation kits from Invitrogen were used to isolate the CD4+ and CD8+ T cell populations. This same sample was also taken into another study, of yellow fever vaccine responses in identical twins. As that second paper reports: According to the authors, the vaccine-induced T cell response in identical twins seemed to be partly convergent and partly specific to each individual. Focusing on identical twins, the study followed the T cell clones that responded to the vaccine, and did so with precision.

The origin of this receptor is a woman between 18 and 30 years old in good health. Sequences were obtained from CD4+ T cells sorted from blood. This sequence uses TRBV12-3 or TRBV12-4 and TRBJ1-5; there is no confident call for the D gene. The CDR3 reads CASSRSLGNQPQHF. In nucleotide form, the sequence is TGTGCCAGCAGCCGCAGCCTGGGCAATCAGCCCCAGCATTTT.